The 9 T cell receptor beta chains below were found in one sample sequenced in a study of OX40 agonist ivuxolimab in advanced cancers. Library construction relied on the immunoSEQ multiplex PCR assay. TCRdb limited this immuneACCESS table to in-frame rearrangements with V and J called. A share of clones is missing; checked studies link under half to unresolved V genes, and the rest is unexplained. This sample is represented by about 84,000 clones; about 93% of them were singletons. In total, the top ten clones hold approximately 11% of the sample. The sample in question was CD4+ or CD8+ T cells sorted from blood, obtained in a trial of the OX40 agonist ivuxolimab. Receptor source: an adult with an advanced solid tumor such as melanoma, head and neck, liver or kidney cancer.

The chain uses TRBV10-3 and TRBJ2-7; D remains ambiguous. CDR1 and CDR2 from the germline V gene are ENHRY and SYGVKD. The CDR3 covers 12 residues. V was cut by 0 bases and J by 3 bases, with 3 bases left in between. Here the CDR3 reads CAISESFYEQYF. The CDR3 nucleotides are TGTGCCATCAGTGAGTCGTTCTACGAGCAGTACTTC.

There are a few counts of this clone. The chain recombines TRBV19 with TRBJ1-1; D not certain. Germline assignment: CDR1 LNHDA and CDR2 SQIVND (reference sequence). The CDR3 length is 15 residues. V lost 1 base, J lost 4 bases, and 13 bases lay in between. The DNA of the CDR3 is TGTGCCAGTAGTATAGTCAGTACCCCGGGCACTGAAGCTTTCTTT. It is translated as CASSIVSTPGTEAFF.

This clone is medium-sized. The chain has TRBV6-5 and TRBJ2-7; TRBD1 agrees at 8 bases. V lost 7 bases and J lost 6; bases outside the gene matches: 2. This CDR3 contains 11 residues. Germline lookup yields CDR1 MNHEY and CDR2 SVGAGI. The DNA for the CDR3 is TGTGCCAGCATCGACAGGGGCGAGCAGTACTTC. Translated: CASIDRGEQYF.

V and J are TRBV28 and TRBJ1-6; D not resolved. Germline V gives CDR1 MDHEN, CDR2 SYDVKM. There are 13 residues in the CDR3. V lost 2 bases and J 13 bases, leaving 12 bases between the germline ends. The DNA for the CDR3 is TGTGCCAGCAGTTTAACGGGAACCGGGCCCCTCCACTTT. It specifies CASSLTGTGPLHF.

The DNA of the CDR3 is TGCGCCAGCAGCCAAGATCTGTCCCCGGACAATGAGCAGTTCTTC. Residues: CASSQDLSPDNEQFF. This chain uses TRBV4-3 with TRBJ2-1; the D is unclear. The V gene lost 0 bases and the J gene lost 5 bases, with 11 bases spanning the gap. Germline lookup yields CDR1 LGHNA and CDR2 YSLEER. This CDR3 contains 15 residues.

The gene calls are TRBV13 and TRBJ2-7; D is unresolved. Germline-derived CDR1 and CDR2 are PRHDT and FYEKMQ (reference sequence). The CDR3 has 12 residues. The V end lost 2 bases, the J end lost 4 bases, and 6 bases lay between the germline ends. In DNA, the CDR3 is TGTGCCAGCAGCTTACATTCTTACGAGCAGTACTTC. It yields the protein CASSLHSYEQYF.

The chain is built from TRBV9 and TRBJ2-3, with D hard to call. The CDR3 is 11 amino acids. Trimming pared 4 bases from V and 6 bases from J, leaving 6 bases between. Per the germline V gene, CDR1 is SGDLS and CDR2 is YYNGEE. The DNA for the CDR3 is TGTGCCAGCAGCCTGGGGGATACGCAGTATTTT. This gives the protein CASSLGDTQYF.

The CDR3 DNA reads as TGCGCCAGCAGCCAAGTGGTGTCAGATACGCAGTATTTT. Protein product: CASSQVVSDTQYF. The rearrangement uses TRBV4-3 and TRBJ2-3; unclear D gene. CDR3 size: 13 residues. V lost 1 base and J lost 4, with 6 bases in between. Per germline, CDR1 LGHNA and CDR2 YSLEER.

The genes are TRBV2 and TRBJ2-7; D call uncertain. Germline lookup yields CDR1 SNHLY and CDR2 FYNNEI. CDR3 length: 10 residues. V shed 10 bases and J shed 7 bases, with 11 bases lying between them. This CDR3 reads CATDPSEQYF. CDR3 in DNA: TGTGCCACCGACCCCTCGGAGCAGTACTTC.